This TCR beta chain stems from a study of spatial heterogeneity in lung cancer. Study-level information: Detected sequences consistently included more beta-chain ones than alpha-chain ones. For tumor regions, TCR transcript counts showed a strong correlation with a T cell module score derived from matched bulk RNA-seq.

On each TCR cDNA molecule, a unique molecular identifier was present. TCRdb redid the calling of the 5' RACE reads with MiXCR, one entry per CDR3 protein. Of approximately 13,000 distinct CDR3 sequences listed, over 4.5% are singletons. V was clipped by 2 bases and J by 2 bases, with 14 bases between them. This CDR3 has 16 residues. Germline V gene lookup returns CDR1 LGHDT and CDR2 YNNKEL (reference sequence). This clonotype was seen a few times. Antigen: not known. This beta chain is a stray read from a library made for alpha chains; its abundance is not meaningful. Overall study findings and caveats: Expanded alpha and beta TCR counts within tumors tracked tumor mutation counts.

Time point meaning: sample taken at primary tumor resection. Material for sequencing was whole RNA from tumor, nontumor lung or frozen PBMC, left unsorted. Source: lung tumor tissue, taken at surgery. The TCR originated in a male donor with early-stage non-small cell lung cancer. The chain carries TRBV3-1 and TRBJ2-3; D possibly corresponds to TRBD2 (5 bases). CDR3 in DNA: TGTGCCAGCAGCCAACGTGTCGACGGGAACACAGATACGCAGTATTTT. Amino acid sequence: CASSQRVDGNTDTQYF.